This T cell receptor (beta chain) was found in a study of control samples from healthy donors and cancer patients. This clone was observed a single time. Trimming took 2 bases from V and 7 from J, leaving 12 bases between them. CDR3 length: 13 residues. In germline, CDR1 is KGHSH, CDR2 LQKENI. Sequencing used immunoSEQ multiplex PCR; TCRdb keeps in-frame clones, though not all of them. The sample holds 100,000 to 150,000 clones, roughly 92% seen once. Sequencing was performed on PBMCs. This TCR was sampled from an older man with head and neck cancer. The V call is TRBV18, the J call TRBJ2-7, with D maybe TRBD1 (5 bases). The CDR3 loop is CASSPSGANEQYF. Written as DNA, the CDR3 is TGTGCCAGCTCACCATCTGGGGCCAATGAGCAGTACTTC.